This TCR beta chain is from a study of blood T cell repertoires in COVID-19 (dated by TCRdb to the early 2020s). Notes on the research overall: Samples from collaborators originated in the United States, Italy and Spain and spanned both the acute and convalescent phases of COVID-19. The material from the prospective study consisted of cDNA or gDNA derived from T cells, B-cell-depleted T cells, or PBMCs. Deeply sampled blood TCRbeta repertoires from subjects exposed to, actively infected with, or recovered from COVID-19 were included in the dataset. The repertoires were made available in a free public database intended to serve as a resource for research on the immune response to SARS-CoV-2. Samples came from the ongoing ImmuneRACE study (first 160 participants) plus 1,254 subjects from 6 global collaborators. A de-identified subject ID, COVID-19 status, age in years and sex were almost always included in the sample metadata. Where HLA class I and class II types were available, the types were taken from metadata supplied by the sample provider, not from assay-based typing.

A remark on this clone: Its binding antigen is unknown. There are no base qualities to consult, and no much larger clone falls within one base.

The CDR3 has 12 amino acids, counting the end cysteine and phenylalanine. Only CDR3 DNA remains: 36 bases, in frame from the first base. CDR1 and CDR2, looked up from the germline V gene, are MDHEN and SYDVKM. V is pared back by 2 bases and J by 4 bases, with 6 bases lying between the germline termini. Each collaborating institution followed its own protocols to collect whole blood in K2EDTA tubes. For TCRbeta analysis, collaborators shipped samples as frozen whole blood, isolated PBMCs, or DNA extracted from either of those sample types. Overall study results and their limits: The amount of clinical and demographic metadata varied by source and participant and was provided uncurated.

TCRbeta CDR3 regions were amplified from genomic DNA by means of the immunoSEQ Assay, a bias-controlled multiplex PCR. As for the original processing: The number of nucleated cells in each sample was estimated from the amplification of reference gene primers within the assay. To quantify the absolute abundance of each unique TCRbeta CDR3 rearrangement, sequence reads were collapsed and filtered. For each sample, productive Simpson clonality was calculated by taking the square root of Simpson's diversity index across productive rearrangements. TCRdb took over this immuneACCESS table, retaining in-frame rearrangements with V and J assigned. Such tables are incomplete; in checked studies, under half of the missing clones stem from an unresolved V gene, and the remainder is unexplained. The DNA gave D and trimming, while V, J and clone size come from that table. The sample yields about 130,000 clones; approximately 88% were counted once. The top ten clones comprise about a tenth of the sample.

The source is a man aged 45 to 65 with acute or convalescent COVID-19. The source material was peripheral blood. The sequence links TRBV28 to TRBJ2-7, with the identity of the D gene unclear. The nucleotides are TGTGCCAGCAGTTTAAGTCAGTACGAGCAGTACTTC. Its product reads: CASSLSQYEQYF.